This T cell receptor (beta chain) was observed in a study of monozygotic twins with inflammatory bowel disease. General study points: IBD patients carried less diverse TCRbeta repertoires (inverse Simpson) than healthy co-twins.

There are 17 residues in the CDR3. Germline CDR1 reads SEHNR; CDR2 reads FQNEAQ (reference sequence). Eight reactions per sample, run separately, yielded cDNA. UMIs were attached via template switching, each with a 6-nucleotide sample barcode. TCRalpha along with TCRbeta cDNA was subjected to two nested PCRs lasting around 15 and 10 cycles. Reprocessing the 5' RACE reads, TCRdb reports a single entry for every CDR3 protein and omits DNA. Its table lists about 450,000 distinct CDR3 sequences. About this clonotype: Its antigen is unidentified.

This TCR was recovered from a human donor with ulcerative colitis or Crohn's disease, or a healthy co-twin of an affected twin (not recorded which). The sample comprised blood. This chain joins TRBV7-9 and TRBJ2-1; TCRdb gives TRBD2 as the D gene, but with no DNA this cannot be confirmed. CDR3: CASSLAGGLAAYNEQFF.